This TCR beta chain was captured in a study of shared clonotypes between healthy human individuals. CD8 cells classed as naive were CD45RO-negative and positively selected for CCR7, excluding terminally differentiated effector memory CD45RA+ cells. V lost 0 bases and J 3 bases, leaving 9 bases between the germline ends. Germline values: CDR1 GTSNPN, CDR2 SVGIG (reference sequence). The CDR3 length is 15 residues. Only in-frame clones appear in the TCRdb table, and some are missing; sequencing was by immunoSEQ multiplex PCR. The data contain approximately 2,200,000 clones, around 93% of them singletons. In this sample, this clone turned up once. Antigen: not known. General study findings and limits: Tissue TCR repertoires likely differ from these blood-only repertoires.

The sequence derives from a man between 18 and 29 years old in good health. Some clones in this sample may be carry-over from other donors' samples. The chain links TRBV30 to TRBJ1-6; possible D gene TRBD1, 5 bases. The sequenced material came from naive CD8+ T cells from PBMCs. The CDR3 DNA reads TGTGCCTGGAGTGTACGGGACGGCTATAATTCACCCCTCCACTTT. Translating it yields CAWSVRDGYNSPLHF.